The 2 T cell receptor beta chains below all came from one sample that was sequenced in a study of molecular identifiers for immune sequencing clone quantification. TCRdb reprocessed the PCR reads with MiXCR, giving one entry per CDR3 protein. The sample holds some 59,000 distinct CDR3 sequences; 25% are singletons and the top ten take 1.5% to 2%. The sequenced material came from naive CD8+ T cells from blood, with Jurkat cell RNA spiked in. As to subset: FACS-sorted CD8+CD4-CCR7+CD45RA+ naive T cells. Receptors originate from a human donor in good health. Some libraries in this study had Jurkat cell RNA spiked in.

This clonotype has a count of ten or more. The V gene is TRBV7-9, the J gene TRBJ2-3; D is unclear. This CDR3 spans 12 amino acids. Germline V gene sequence: CDR1 SEHNR, CDR2 FQNEAQ (reference sequence). Deletions cut 3 bases from V and 3 bases from J, with 4 bases between. DNA for the CDR3: TGTGCCAGCAGCTTTATTACAGATACGCAGTATTTT. It yields the protein CASSFITDTQYF.

This clonotype showed up just a few times. A read error may be the cause here, since a much bigger clone is one base away. J is TRBJ2-3 and V is TRBV6-6; the D call may be TRBD1 or TRBD2 (6 bases each). The CDR3 runs 14 residues. Germline values: CDR1 MNHNY, CDR2 SVGAGI (reference sequence). Trimming shortened V by 11 bases and J by 4 bases, and 19 bases separated the two germline ends. The CDR3 is CAGERGVGADTQYF. In DNA form, the CDR3 reads TGTGCCGGCGAAAGGGGGGTGGGGGCAGATACGCAGTATTTT.